Listed here are 5 T cell receptor beta chains from one sample, sequenced in a study of OX40 agonist ivuxolimab in advanced cancers. The repertoire was sequenced with immunoSEQ multiplex PCR; TCRdb's copy has only in-frame clones and lacks some. The sample contains about 79,000 clones, roughly 91% of which appear only once. The source was CD4+ or CD8+ T cells sorted from blood, collected in a trial of the OX40 agonist ivuxolimab. These receptors came from an adult with an advanced solid tumor such as melanoma, head and neck, liver or kidney cancer.

V gene TRBV25-1 combines with J gene TRBJ2-1; TRBD2 is a possible D gene (5 bases). This CDR3 has 14 amino acids. Germline V gene lookup returns CDR1 MGHDK and CDR2 SYGVNS. Deletions cut 3 bases from V and 9 bases from J, with 15 bases between. The CDR3 DNA reads as TGTGCCAGCAGTGACGGGGAAACGAGGAGTGAGCAGTTCTTC. Residues: CASSDGETRSEQFF.

J is TRBJ2-5 and V is TRBV29-1; 9 bases line up with TRBD2. The CDR3 has 14 residues. J lost 5 bases, V lost 3 bases, and 7 bases had no gene match. Germline V gives CDR1 SQVTM, CDR2 ANQGSEA. CDR3 in amino acids: CSVDTSGLRETQYF. DNA of the CDR3: TGCAGCGTTGACACTAGCGGGTTGAGGGAGACCCAGTACTTC.

This chain joins TRBV5-1 and TRBJ1-1; 7 positions agree with TRBD1. J lost 3 bases, V lost 0 bases, and 5 bases had no gene match. This CDR3 spans 15 amino acids. Germline CDR1 and CDR2: SGHRS and YFSETQ. The CDR3 DNA reads TGCGCCAGCAGCTTGGGTTGGGACAGATACACTGAAGCTTTCTTT. It codes for CASSLGWDRYTEAFF.

The chain couples TRBV4-1 to TRBJ2-1; 8 nucleotides align to TRBD1. The V and J ends lost 0 bases and 5 bases, in that order; junction bases with no gene match: 9. The CDR3 is made up of 17 amino acids. Germline V CDR1 and CDR2: MGHRA, YSYEKL. CDR3 in DNA: TGCGCCAGCAGCCAAGATAAAGCAGGGGGCGCCGACAATGAGCAGTTCTTC. Protein sequence: CASSQDKAGGADNEQFF.

The rearrangement uses TRBV7-6 and TRBJ1-1; unclear D gene. The CDR3 extends over 13 amino acids. The V end lost 1 base, the J end lost 6 bases, and 9 bases lay between the germline ends. The V gene's germline CDR1 is SGHVS and CDR2 FNYEAQ. The CDR3 bases are TGTGCCAGCAGCTTAGTTGGGGTAGCTGAAGCTTTCTTT. Its protein is CASSLVGVAEAFF.